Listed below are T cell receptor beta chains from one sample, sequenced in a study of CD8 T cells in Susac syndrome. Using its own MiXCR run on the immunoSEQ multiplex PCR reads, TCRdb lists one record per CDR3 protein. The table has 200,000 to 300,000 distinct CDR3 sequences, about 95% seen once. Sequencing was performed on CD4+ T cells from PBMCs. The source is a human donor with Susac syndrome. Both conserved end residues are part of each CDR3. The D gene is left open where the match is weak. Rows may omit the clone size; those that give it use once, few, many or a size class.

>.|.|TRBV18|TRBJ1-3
TGTGCCAGCTCACGCCAAGGCGGGTCTGGAAACACCATATATTTT
CASSRQGGSGNTIYF
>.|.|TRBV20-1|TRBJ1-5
TGCAGTGCTAGCCCCCCGTTGGGAGGCAATCAGCCCCAGCATTTT
CSASPPLGGNQPQHF
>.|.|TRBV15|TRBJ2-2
TGTGCCACCAGCCTGACTAGACTGTCCGCCGGGGAGCTGTTTTTT
CATSLTRLSAGELFF
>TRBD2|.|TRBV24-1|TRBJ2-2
TGTGCCACCAGTGACCCGCTAGCGGGAGGGGATACCGGGGAGCTGTTTTTT
CATSDPLAGGDTGELFF
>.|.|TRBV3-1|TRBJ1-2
TGTGCCAGCAGCCAACGAGCGGCAGGGAGGAATGGCTACACCTTC
CASSQRAAGRNGYTF
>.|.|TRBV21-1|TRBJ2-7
TGTGCCAGCAGCATACAGGGGGCGGGGGAGCAGTACTTC
CASSIQGAGEQYF
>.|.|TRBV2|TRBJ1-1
TGTGCCAGCAGTGGACAGCGGGACACTGAAGCTTTCTTT
CASSGQRDTEAFF
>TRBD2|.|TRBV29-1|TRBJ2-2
TGCAGCGTTGAACAGCGGGAGAACACCGGGGAGCTGTTTTTT
CSVEQRENTGELFF
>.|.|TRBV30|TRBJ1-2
TGTGCCCTGGAGGAGTCTAACTATGGCTACACCTTC
CALEESNYGYTF
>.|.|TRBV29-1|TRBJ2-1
TGCAGCGTTGGGGAAAGCAGGAACAATGAGCAGTTCTTC
CSVGESRNNEQFF
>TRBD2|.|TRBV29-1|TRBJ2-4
TGCAGCGTTGGACTAGCGGGGGCGGAAAACATTCAGTACTTC
CSVGLAGAENIQYF
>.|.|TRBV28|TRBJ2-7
TGTGCCAGCAGTGGTGACAACTACGAGCAGTACTTC
CASSGDNYEQYF
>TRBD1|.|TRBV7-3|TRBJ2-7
TGTGCCAGCAGCCTCTTTGGGGGACAGGACCCCTACGAGCAGTACTTC
CASSLFGGQDPYEQYF
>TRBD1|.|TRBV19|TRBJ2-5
TGTGCCAGTCAAAGACAGGGGGCAGGAGAGACCCAGTACTTC
CASQRQGAGETQYF
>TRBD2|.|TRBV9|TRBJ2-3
TGTGCCAGCAGCGTAGGGTTTAGCGGGAGTATGACAGATACGCAGTATTTT
CASSVGFSGSMTDTQYF
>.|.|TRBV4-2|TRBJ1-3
TGTGCCAGCAGCCACCCTAGGGGGTCGGGAGGAAACACCATATATTTT
CASSHPRGSGGNTIYF
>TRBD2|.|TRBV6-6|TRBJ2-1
TGTGCCAGCCGCAGCGGGACCCCCTACAATGAGCAGTTCTTC
CASRSGTPYNEQFF
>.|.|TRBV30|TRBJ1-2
TGTGCCTGGAGTGTAAAGAAGTTCTATGGCTACACCTTC
CAWSVKKFYGYTF
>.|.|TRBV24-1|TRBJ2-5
TGTGCCACCAGTGATTTGGCAGAGACCCAGTACTTC
CATSDLAETQYF
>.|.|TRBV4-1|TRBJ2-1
TGCGCCAGCAGACAGTTTGGGAATGAGCAGTTCTTC
CASRQFGNEQFF
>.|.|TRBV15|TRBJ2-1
TGTGCCACCAGCAGAGAGGTTAACAATGAGCAGTTCTTC
CATSREVNNEQFF
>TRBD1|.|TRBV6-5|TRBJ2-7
TGTGCCAGCAGTTACTCTTATCTCACAGGGGCCCACGAGCAGTACTTC
CASSYSYLTGAHEQYF
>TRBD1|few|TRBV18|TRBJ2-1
TGTGCCAGCTCACTGACAGGGAATGAGCAGTTCTTC
CASSLTGNEQFF
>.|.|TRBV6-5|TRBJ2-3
TGTGCCAGCAGTTACGAACGGACCAACACAGATACGCAGTATTTT
CASSYERTNTDTQYF
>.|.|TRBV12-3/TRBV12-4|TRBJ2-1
TGTGCCAGCTGCGGATGGGGTTCCTACAATGAGCAGTTCTTC
CASCGWGSYNEQFF
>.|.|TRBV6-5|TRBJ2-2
TGTGCCAGCAGTTACCCACTCGGGGAGCTGTTTTTT
CASSYPLGELFF
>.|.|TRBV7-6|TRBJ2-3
TGTGCCAGCAGCTTAGCAGTTCTGGCAGATACGCAGTATTTT
CASSLAVLADTQYF
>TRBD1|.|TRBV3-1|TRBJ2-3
TGTGCCAGCAGCCAAGTCAGACGGGACAGAACAGATACGCAGTATTTT
CASSQVRRDRTDTQYF
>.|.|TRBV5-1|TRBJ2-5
TGCGCCAGCAGCTTGGGACAGGCTATCGCGGAGACCCAGTACTTC
CASSLGQAIAETQYF
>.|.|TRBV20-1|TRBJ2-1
TGCAGTGTGGCTAGTTACGATGAGCAGTTCTTC
CSVASYDEQFF
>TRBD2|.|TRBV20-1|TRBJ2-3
TGCAGTGCTACCCAAGCGGGAGGTATTTCAGATACGCAGTATTTT
CSATQAGGISDTQYF
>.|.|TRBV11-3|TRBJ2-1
TGTGCCAGCAGCCTAAGATCCGGGGGAGTGGGGCTCGAGGAGCAGTTCTTC
CASSLRSGGVGLEEQFF
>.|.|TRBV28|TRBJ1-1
TGTGCCAGCAGTTTACGGTCGGGACAAGCTTTCTTT
CASSLRSGQAFF
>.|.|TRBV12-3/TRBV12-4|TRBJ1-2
TGTGCCAGCAGCGGGGGCAGCTATGGCTACACCTTC
CASSGGSYGYTF
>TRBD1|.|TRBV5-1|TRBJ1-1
TGCGCCAGCAGCATAGACAGGGCTGAAGCTTTCTTT
CASSIDRAEAFF
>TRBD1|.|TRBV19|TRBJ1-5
TGTGCCAGTAGCCCGACAGGGGGTGGCAATCAGCCCCAGCATTTT
CASSPTGGGNQPQHF
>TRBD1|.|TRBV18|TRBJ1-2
TGTGCCAGCTCACTTCGGACAGGGGAAGATGGCTACACCTTC
CASSLRTGEDGYTF
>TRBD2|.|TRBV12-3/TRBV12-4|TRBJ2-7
TGTGCCAGCAAGCGGGAGGCCCTCTACGAGCAGTACTTC
CASKREALYEQYF
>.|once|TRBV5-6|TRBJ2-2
TGTGCCAGCGCCTTAACCAGACGTACCGGGGAGCTGTTTTTT
CASALTRRTGELFF
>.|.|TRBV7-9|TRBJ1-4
TGTGCCAGCAGAACAGACAGTGCGGGCGAAAAACTGTTTTTT
CASRTDSAGEKLFF
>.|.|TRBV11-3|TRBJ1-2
TGTGCCAGCAGTCTCTACAGGGACTATGGCTACACCTTC
CASSLYRDYGYTF